These 27 T cell receptor beta chains came from one sample sequenced in a study of blood T cell repertoires in COVID-19. Here immunoSEQ multiplex PCR was the method, and the copy in TCRdb shows in-frame clones only, minus some. The profile shows under 350,000 clones, approximately 85% of them singletons. Sequenced material: peripheral blood. The receptors here all came from a human donor in a cohort sampled during active COVID-19.

V is TRBV29-1 and J is TRBJ2-3; 8 bases align to TRBD1. The germline CDR1 and CDR2 sequences are SQVTM and ANQGSEA. The CDR3 loop spans 13 amino acids. J was trimmed by 3 bases and V by 6 bases; bases with no gene match: 5. The CDR3 nucleotides read TGCAGCGTAGACAGGGGACGTACAGATACGCAGTATTTT. This encodes CSVDRGRTDTQYF.

This chain joins TRBV19 and TRBJ1-2, with 10 bases aligning to TRBD1. V lost 5 bases, J lost 5 bases, and 14 bases stayed unmatched. The CDR3 loop spans 17 amino acids. The V gene's germline CDR1 is LNHDA and CDR2 SQIVND (reference sequence). CDR3 sequence (DNA): TGTGCCAGTAGTGACAGGGGGCGTCTCTTCGGTGAATATGGCTACACCTTC. Translation gives CASSDRGRLFGEYGYTF. Full variable domain (rest looked up from reference TRBV19 and TRBJ1-2): DGGITQSPKYLFRKEGQNVTLSCEQNLNHDAMYWYRQDPGQGLRLIYYSQIVNDFQKGDIAEGYSVSREKKESFPLTVTSAQKNPTAFYLCASSDRGRLFGEYGYTFGSGTRLTVV.

The chain joins TRBV5-1 to TRBJ1-6; D is undetermined. CDR3 length: 14 residues. CDR1 and CDR2 (germline): SGHRS, YFSETQ. Trimming took 2 bases from V and 9 from J, leaving 12 bases between them. The CDR3 loop reads CASSFGMQISPLHF. DNA of the CDR3: TGCGCCAGCAGCTTTGGCATGCAAATTTCACCCCTCCACTTT.

The J gene is TRBJ2-1, the V gene TRBV7-9, with 7 bases fitting TRBD1. CDR3 size: 17 residues. From germline, CDR1 is SEHNR and CDR2 FQNEAQ (reference sequence). V dropped 1 base and J dropped 1; count of bases not matched to a gene: 7. CDR3 in DNA: TGTGCCAGCAGCTTAGGGGTAGGGGGCGAGTCCTACAATGAGCAGTTCTTC. Translating it yields CASSLGVGGESYNEQFF.

The chain uses TRBV10-2 and TRBJ1-1; 11 bases are shared with TRBD1. CDR3 length: 15 amino acids. Germline values: CDR1 WSHSY, CDR2 SAAADI. Trimming removed 6 bases from V and 3 bases from J; junction bases left unmatched: 6. CDR3 in DNA: TGCGCCAGCAGGGGCGGACAGGGGGCGCACACTGAAGCTTTCTTT. Residues: CASRGGQGAHTEAFF.

The V gene is TRBV6-6, the J gene TRBJ1-2; 10 bases align to TRBD1. V dropped 5 bases and J dropped 6; count of bases not matched to a gene: 9. Germline V CDR1 and CDR2: MNHNY, SVGAGI (reference sequence). The CDR3 covers 15 residues. CDR3 DNA: TGTGCCAGCAGTAAGGGACAGGGGATTGGACATGGCTACACCTTC. It yields the protein CASSKGQGIGHGYTF.

This clone was seen a handful of times. CDR3 loop: CASSVHGQLQTEAFF. DNA for the CDR3: TGTGCCAGCAGCGTACATGGACAGTTGCAGACTGAAGCTTTCTTT. This chain joins TRBV9 and TRBJ1-1, with D possibly TRBD1 on 6 matching bases. V was cut by 1 base and J by 5 bases, with 15 bases left in between. The CDR3 sequence is 15 residues long. Germline lookup yields CDR1 SGDLS and CDR2 YYNGEE.

The chain couples TRBV3-1 (or the pseudogene TRBV3-2) to TRBJ2-7; 13 bases match TRBD2. Germline V gene lookup returns CDR1 LGHDT and CDR2 YNNKEL (reference sequence). The CDR3 covers 15 residues. The J segment lost 1 base and the V segment lost 3 bases, leaving 0 bases of the junction unmatched. CDR3 DNA sequence: TGTGCCAGCAGCCAGGGACTAGCGGGATCCTACGAGCAGTACTTC. Its protein is CASSQGLAGSYEQYF.

The chain links TRBV6-5 to TRBJ2-3, with 10 bases aligning to TRBD1. The CDR3 is 14 amino acids. With 10 bases clipped from V and 6 bases from J, the junction kept 10 bases outside the gene matches. Germline loops: CDR1 MNHEY, CDR2 SVGAGI. This chain's CDR3 is CATRTGGPGDTQYF. The CDR3 coding sequence is TGTGCCACCCGGACAGGGGGACCGGGGGATACGCAGTATTTT.

DNA of the CDR3: TGTGCCAGCAGTTCTAGCCCCACCGGGGAGCTGTTTTTT. Its protein is CASSSSPTGELFF. This chain links TRBV12-3 or TRBV12-4 with TRBJ2-2, with D possibly TRBD2 on 5 matching bases. V lost 4 bases and J lost 4, with 7 bases in between. The CDR3 spans 13 residues.

The CDR3 DNA follows: TGTGCCAGCAGTGAAGTGACAGTTAGCAATCAGCCCCAGCATTTT. It is translated as CASSEVTVSNQPQHF. The genes are TRBV6-1 and TRBJ1-5; possible D gene TRBD1, 5 bases. V was trimmed by 1 base and J by 0 bases, leaving 7 bases between them. The CDR3 extends over 15 amino acids. Germline V CDR1 and CDR2: MNHNS, SASEGT.

The chain links TRBV5-1 to TRBJ1-5; TRBD1 aligns across 7 bases. The CDR3 has 15 residues. Germline values: CDR1 SGHRS, CDR2 YFSETQ. Losses at the gene ends were 0 bases for V and 0 bases for J; bases not matched to a gene: 0. The CDR3 bases are TGCGCCAGCAGCTTGGGGGACAGTAGCAATCAGCCCCAGCATTTT. This sequence encodes CASSLGDSSNQPQHF.

This clone occurred many times. The chain recombines TRBV10-3 with TRBJ2-2; 7 bases fit TRBD1. There are 15 residues in the CDR3. CDR1 ENHRY and CDR2 SYGVKD come from the germline V gene. V trimming: 2 bases; J trimming: 4 bases; junction bases outside the gene matches: 4. The CDR3 spells CAISEPGTVTGELFF. Written as DNA, the CDR3 is TGTGCCATCAGTGAGCCCGGGACAGTCACCGGGGAGCTGTTTTTT.

The genes are TRBV5-1 and TRBJ2-7; 7 bases agree with TRBD1. The CDR3 has 14 residues. CDR1 SGHRS and CDR2 YFSETQ come from the germline V gene. The V and J ends lost 2 bases and 1 base, in that order; junction bases with no gene match: 3. The CDR3 is CASSLTGDSYEQYF. Written as DNA, the CDR3 is TGCGCCAGCAGCTTAACAGGGGATTCCTACGAGCAGTACTTC.

V is TRBV11-3 and J is TRBJ2-5; 8 nucleotides agree with TRBD2. From germline, CDR1 is SGHNT and CDR2 YENEEA. J lost 2 bases, V lost 5 bases, and 1 base had no gene match. CDR3 length: 13 residues. The CDR3 DNA reads as TGTGCCAGCAGCCCGGGGGGGCAAGAGACCCAGTACTTC. It specifies CASSPGGQETQYF.

DNA for the CDR3: TGTGCCAGCAGCCGTTTGGGACTTACCCGAGAGACCCAGTACTTC. It yields the protein CASSRLGLTRETQYF. J is TRBJ2-5 and V is TRBV14; possibly TRBD2 for D (6 bases). Between the trimmed V and J ends, which lost 4 bases and 4 bases, there was a span of 16 bases. Germline-derived CDR1 and CDR2 are SGHDN and FVKESK. The length of the CDR3 is 15 residues.

The CDR3 here is CASSLRQGTEAFF. The CDR3 DNA is TGTGCCAGTAGTCTTCGACAGGGGACTGAAGCTTTCTTT. The genes are TRBV19 and TRBJ1-1; 8 nucleotides agree with TRBD1. The CDR3 runs 13 residues. V gave up 5 bases and J gave up 5 bases; unmatched junction bases: 4. The germline CDR1 and CDR2 sequences are LNHDA and SQIVND (reference sequence).

The rearrangement joins TRBV14 to TRBJ2-4; 8 bases agree with TRBD1. The CDR3 sequence is 16 residues long. The junction had 8 bases not matched to a gene; V was cut back by 0 bases and J by 7 bases. Germline CDR1 is SGHDN and CDR2 is FVKESK. In DNA form, the CDR3 reads TGTGCCAGCAGCCAAGATCAGCAGGGGGCGAGGAACATTCAGTACTTC. Translated: CASSQDQQGARNIQYF.

Comment on this clone: Other DNA sequences of this sample code for an identical CDR3. The chain joins TRBV7-9 to TRBJ1-1; TRBD1 matches 7 bases. This CDR3 has 13 residues. In germline, CDR1 is SEHNR, CDR2 FQNEAQ (reference sequence). V trimming: 6 bases; J trimming: 4 bases; junction bases outside the gene matches: 5. Here the CDR3 DNA reads TGTGCCAGCAGTCCCAGGGGGTCCACTGAAGCTTTCTTT. Amino acids: CASSPRGSTEAFF.

V and J are TRBV2 and TRBJ1-1; 8 positions agree with TRBD1. Germline-derived CDR1 and CDR2 are SNHLY and FYNNEI. The CDR3 has 14 amino acids. V gave up 6 bases and J gave up 1 base; unmatched junction bases: 4. The CDR3 coding sequence is TGTGCCAGCAGCCAAGACAGGGGGAACACTGAAGCTTTCTTT. Protein product: CASSQDRGNTEAFF. Using reference TRBV2 and TRBJ1-1 for the parts outside the CDR3, the full variable domain is EPEVTQTPSHQVTQMGQEVILRCVPISNHLYFYWYRQILGQKVEFLVSFYNNEISEKSEIFDDQFSVERPDGSNFTLKIRSTKLEDSAMYFCASSQDRGNTEAFFGQGTRLTVV.

J is TRBJ1-1 and V is TRBV28; 7 bases are a match to TRBD1. V was clipped by 6 bases and J by 1 base; unmatched bases: 8. Germline values: CDR1 MDHEN, CDR2 SYDVKM. The CDR3 spans 15 residues. The CDR3: CASSKRGGANTEAFF. The CDR3 DNA is TGTGCCAGCAGCAAGAGAGGGGGCGCGAACACTGAAGCTTTCTTT.

The sample holds a few counts of this clone. The genes are TRBV4-2 and TRBJ2-7, with 7 bases that match TRBD2. From germline, CDR1 is LGHNA and CDR2 YNFKEQ. V lost 1 base, J lost 2 bases, and 8 bases stayed unmatched. The CDR3 runs to 16 residues. CDR3 amino acids: CASSQVSRGVTYEQYF. The CDR3 DNA reads as TGTGCCAGCAGCCAAGTGAGCCGGGGGGTAACCTACGAGCAGTACTTC.

Turning to this clone: Compared with germline, one end of the junction differs, possibly owing to a read error. V and J are TRBV6-5 and TRBJ1-2; TRBD1 matches 8 bases. Per the germline V gene, CDR1 is MNHEY and CDR2 is SVGAGI. There are 15 residues in the CDR3. Here the CDR3 reads CAGRSRQGLNYGYTF. The CDR3 region has the DNA TGTGCCGGCAGGTCGAGACAGGGGCTTAACTATGGCTACACCTTC.

On this clone: Germline and junction disagree at one end, which may indicate a read error. The genes are TRBV9 and TRBJ2-5, with TRBD2 identical over 9 bases. This CDR3 region has 17 residues. Germline V gives CDR1 SGDLS, CDR2 YYNGEE. In DNA, the CDR3 is TGTGCCAGCAGCGTAGGTTGGCTAGCGGGGACCCAAGGGACCCAGTACTTC. Translated, it gives CASSVGWLAGTQGTQYF.

V is TRBV2 and J is TRBJ2-5, with D perhaps TRBD1 (6 bases). CDR1 and CDR2 (germline): SNHLY, FYNNEI. Trimming removed 8 bases at V and 2 bases at J, with 15 bases between. The CDR3 loop spans 14 amino acids. The CDR3 nucleotides are TGTGCCAGCGTCTTAGACAGGAGGCAAGAGACCCAGTACTTC. It codes for CASVLDRRQETQYF.

The V and J genes are TRBV6-5 and TRBJ1-2; tentative D call: TRBD1 (5 bases). V was trimmed by 4 bases and J by 7 bases, leaving 10 bases between them. Germline-derived CDR1 and CDR2 are MNHEY and SVGAGI. This CDR3 is built from 12 residues. CDR3 sequence (DNA): TGTGCCAGCAGTTGGGGAAGGGGTGGCTACACCTTC. As protein: CASSWGRGGYTF.

The rearrangement joins TRBV7-3 to TRBJ1-1; TRBD1 aligns across 7 bases. Germline values: CDR1 SGHTA, CDR2 FQGTGA. Losses at the gene ends were 5 bases for V and 7 bases for J; bases not matched to a gene: 7. The CDR3 extends over 13 amino acids. This chain's CDR3 is CASSEQGSGEAFF. CDR3 nucleotides: TGTGCCAGCAGCGAACAGGGGTCCGGTGAAGCTTTCTTT.